A selection of T cell receptor beta chains follows, all from one sample in a study of technical replicates of blood from several donors. Only in-frame clones appear in the TCRdb table, and some are missing; sequencing was by immunoSEQ multiplex PCR. Here the sample spans approximately 81,000 clones, roughly 96% being singletons. Sequenced input: T cells isolated from PBMCs. The receptors stem from a human donor in good health. Each CDR3 is given with its conserved first and last residue. D genes are given only for firm matches. Some rows mark clone size as missing; the rest say once, few, many or name a class of expanded clone.

clone_size	d_call	j_call	v_call	cdr3_nt	cdr3_aa
-	-	TRBJ2-1	TRBV14	TGTGCCAGCTCAGGGATATCCTACAATGAGCAGTTCTTC	CASSGISYNEQFF
once	TRBD2	TRBJ2-5	TRBV5-4	TGTGCCAGCAGCTCGCTAGCGGGGGGGTGGGAGACCCAGTACTTC	CASSSLAGGWETQYF
few	-	TRBJ1-1	TRBV30	TGTGCCTATGGACAGATGAACACTGAAGCTTTCTTT	CAYGQMNTEAFF
-	TRBD1	TRBJ1-2	TRBV10-1	TGCGCCAGCAGTGAGTTCCGGGACAGGGTTACCGGCTACACCTTC	CASSEFRDRVTGYTF
-	-	TRBJ1-1	TRBV14	TGTGCCAGCAGCCAAGATCTTTGGGGAGGGTTTCTATCGGTTGGCGAAAAAAACACTGAAGCTTTCTTT	CASSQDLWGGFLSVGEKNTEAFF
-	TRBD2	TRBJ2-1	TRBV6-5	TGTGCCAGCAGCGCGATAGCGGGGGGGTACAATGAGCAGTTCTTC	CASSAIAGGYNEQFF
-	TRBD2	TRBJ2-2	TRBV18	TGTGCCAGCTCACCCCAGAATCTACTAGCGGGGATCACCGGGGAGCTGTTTTTT	CASSPQNLLAGITGELFF
-	-	TRBJ2-2	TRBV5-4	TGTGCCAGCAGGCCGGGATCGAACACCGGGGAGCTGTTTTTT	CASRPGSNTGELFF
-	TRBD1	TRBJ1-2	TRBV28	TGTGCCACCACCAAAGGGACAGGGGGGTATGGCTATGGCTACACCTTC	CATTKGTGGYGYGYTF
-	-	TRBJ1-1	TRBV4-1	TGCGCCAGCAGCCAAGAGGGAGAGTATGTGGACACTGAAGCTTTCTTT	CASSQEGEYVDTEAFF
-	TRBD1	TRBJ2-3	TRBV19	TGTGCCAGTAGTATTCGGGACAGGGGAGATACGCAGTATTTT	CASSIRDRGDTQYF
-	TRBD1	TRBJ1-2	TRBV10-2	TGCGCCAGCGGACAGGGATTTAACTATGGCTACACCTTC	CASGQGFNYGYTF
-	-	TRBJ1-1	TRBV28	TGTGCCAGCAGTTTGGTGGCAGGGCGGACTGAAGCTTTCTTT	CASSLVAGRTEAFF
-	-	TRBJ2-5	TRBV14	TGTGCCAGCAGCTTACGAGATTCAGAGACCCAGTACTTC	CASSLRDSETQYF
-	-	TRBJ1-1	TRBV7-9	TGTGCCAGCAGCCCGCAGATGAACACTGAAGCTTTCTTT	CASSPQMNTEAFF
-	-	TRBJ2-7	TRBV6-1	TGTGCCAGCAGTGAAGCGAGACTTGACGAGCAGTACTTC	CASSEARLDEQYF
-	-	TRBJ1-5	TRBV28	TGTGCCAGCAGCCCGGTCGGGACACCCAACGATCAGCCCCAGCATTTT	CASSPVGTPNDQPQHF
-	-	TRBJ2-7	TRBV6-4	TGTGCCAGCAGAGCAAAGCCTATAAGCTCCTACGAGCAGTACTTC	CASRAKPISSYEQYF
once	-	TRBJ2-1	TRBV10-1	TGCGCCAGCGGACAAGACAGGGAGGTTAGTGAGCAGTTCTTC	CASGQDREVSEQFF
-	TRBD2	TRBJ2-7	TRBV4-2	TGTGCCAGCAGCCAAATCCTTCGGGGGGGGAACTCCTACGAGCAGTACTTC	CASSQILRGGNSYEQYF
few	TRBD2	TRBJ2-2	TRBV4-1	TGCGCCAGCAGACGACTAGCGGGCACCGGGGAGCTGTTTTTT	CASRRLAGTGELFF
-	-	TRBJ1-2	TRBV14	TGTGCCAGCAGCCAATGGACAGCGAACTATGGCTACACCTTC	CASSQWTANYGYTF
-	TRBD2	TRBJ2-7	TRBV4-1	TGCGCCAGCAGCCAATGGCTAGCGGGGGGGCGTCACGAGCAGTACTTC	CASSQWLAGGRHEQYF
-	-	TRBJ1-2	TRBV18	TGTGCCAGCTCACCATCAGGGGTCTATGGCTACACCTTC	CASSPSGVYGYTF
-	-	TRBJ2-7	TRBV15	TGTGCCACCAGCAGAGGAGGGGGGGCTTCCTACGAGCAGTACTTC	CATSRGGGASYEQYF
once	-	TRBJ2-7	TRBV5-1	TGCGCCAGCAGCTACGCAGATACCACCTACGAGCAGTACTTC	CASSYADTTYEQYF
-	-	TRBJ2-5	TRBV10-3	TGTGCCATCAGTGAGTCGTCCGGCGCGGGAGAGACCCAGTACTTC	CAISESSGAGETQYF
-	TRBD1	TRBJ1-1	TRBV27	TGTGCCAGCAGTTTAGGTCTGACAGGGGCCGGGATGACGAACACTGAAGCTTTCTTT	CASSLGLTGAGMTNTEAFF
-	TRBD2	TRBJ2-3	TRBV7-3	TGTGCCAGCAGCTTAACGGCTAGCGGGGGGGGCACAGATACGCAGTATTTT	CASSLTASGGGTDTQYF
-	-	TRBJ2-1	TRBV11-2	TGTGCCAGCAGCAATGATTTTATCCCTGATCTCCAGGAGCAGTTCTTC	CASSNDFIPDLQEQFF
-	-	TRBJ2-7	TRBV28	TGTGCCAGCAGTCCGTCAGGGTGGGCGTCCTACGAGCAGTACTTC	CASSPSGWASYEQYF
once	TRBD1	TRBJ1-2	TRBV9	TGTGCCAGCAGCGGGGACAGTGGGGTCCGCGGCTACACCTTC	CASSGDSGVRGYTF
-	TRBD1	TRBJ1-2	TRBV19	TGTGCCAGTAGTCGAGCAAGAGGAATCCGGGCCCGGGACAGATTCGGCTACACCTTC	CASSRARGIRARDRFGYTF
-	TRBD2	TRBJ2-2	TRBV7-2	TGTGCCAGCAGCCTCTCTAGCGGGAGCAGCACCGGGGAGCTGTTTTTT	CASSLSSGSSTGELFF
once	-	TRBJ1-5	TRBV7-2	TGTGCCAGCAGCTTAGACAGTTATAGCAATCAGCCCCAGCATTTT	CASSLDSYSNQPQHF
-	TRBD1	TRBJ2-4	TRBV7-9	TGTGCCAGCAGCGACCTGACAGGGAATTTTAACATTCAGTACTTC	CASSDLTGNFNIQYF
-	-	TRBJ1-5	TRBV6-1	TGTGCCAGCAAAAGCTGGGCTGTGCAGCCCCAGCATTTT	CASKSWAVQPQHF
-	-	TRBJ1-5	TRBV6-5	TGTGCCAGCAGTCGCCTGAGAAATCAGCCCCAGCATTTT	CASSRLRNQPQHF
-	-	TRBJ2-7	TRBV6-5	TGTGCCAGCCGGGATTACTCCTACGAGCAGTACTTC	CASRDYSYEQYF
-	TRBD2	TRBJ2-5	TRBV11-3	TGTGCCAGCAGCTTGGGGTCTAGCGGAGAGACCCAGTACTTC	CASSLGSSGETQYF
-	-	TRBJ2-2	TRBV28	TGTGCCAGCAGTTTAGACCTTAGAGGTACCGGGGAGCTGTTTTTT	CASSLDLRGTGELFF
-	-	TRBJ1-2	TRBV7-8	TGTGCCAGCAGCCCCGTGGCGGGGGCCGCTGGCTACACCTTC	CASSPVAGAAGYTF
-	TRBD1	TRBJ1-4	TRBV28	TGTGCCAGCAGTGTCCCGACAGGGAGTGAAAAACTGTTTTTT	CASSVPTGSEKLFF
-	TRBD2	TRBJ2-5	TRBV7-6	TGTGCCAGCAGCTTAGTAGCGGCTGGACTAGTTGGAGAGACCCAGTACTTC	CASSLVAAGLVGETQYF
-	-	TRBJ2-3	TRBV6-1	TGTGCCAGCAGTGCATCCAGGAGGCAGGATAGATTAGCAGATACGCAGTATTTT	CASSASRRQDRLADTQYF
-	-	TRBJ2-7	TRBV4-1	TGCGCCAGCAGCCAAGACAAGGGCAGGGGTAGGTCCTACGAGCAGTACTTC	CASSQDKGRGRSYEQYF
-	-	TRBJ2-3	TRBV27	TGTGCCAGCAGCCGACAAAGTCCCACAGATACGCAGTATTTT	CASSRQSPTDTQYF
-	-	TRBJ2-5	TRBV6-1	TGTGCCAGCAGGACTACAGGGATGGGTGGAGAGACCCAGTACTTC	CASRTTGMGGETQYF
-	TRBD2	TRBJ2-1	TRBV27	TGTGCCAGCAGCTTCGGGACTAGCGGCAATGAGCAGTTCTTC	CASSFGTSGNEQFF
-	-	TRBJ2-3	TRBV19	TGTGCCAGTAGTATGGACAGTGGCACAGATACGCAGTATTTT	CASSMDSGTDTQYF
-	-	TRBJ1-1	TRBV27	TGTGCCAGCAGCACAGGAGGGACTGAAGCTTTCTTT	CASSTGGTEAFF
-	TRBD2	TRBJ2-3	TRBV2	TGTGCCAGCAGTTCCAGCGGGGGGAGGACAGATACGCAGTATTTT	CASSSSGGRTDTQYF